This T cell receptor beta chain was sequenced for a study of blood T cell repertoires in COVID-19. Cohort 3 recovered donors had two negative PCRs, clearance, or symptom resolution. Produced via immunoSEQ multiplex PCR; TCRdb's table is partial and in-frame only. The sample holds fewer than 400,000 clones, about 87% seen once. Germline CDR1 reads MDHEN; CDR2 reads SYDVKM. The CDR3 length is 16 residues. The V gene lost 4 bases and the J gene lost 3 bases, with 18 bases spanning the gap. Sequenced: PBMCs or T cells enriched from blood (not recorded which). This TCR was recovered from a woman aged 18-29 years who had recovered from COVID-19. The chain joins TRBV28 to TRBJ1-2; D may be TRBD1 (6 bases). The CDR3 DNA sequence: TGTGCCAGCAGTTCAGTGGGCGGCAGGGGAGACTATGGCTACACCTTC. It specifies CASSSVGGRGDYGYTF.